The present T cell receptor beta chain was sequenced within a study of chemoradiotherapy in HPV16-positive cancers. On the study more broadly: Candidate HPV-specific T-cell clones and common TCR motifs came from functional assays in two HPV16-positive patients. Whole-study results and caveats: Non-HPV-specific T cells did not expand in tumors during treatment, whereas candidate HPV-specific clones and E7-related motifs did.

Some clones are missing from TCRdb's copy, which holds only in-frame ones; the method was immunoSEQ multiplex PCR. The sample lists tens of thousands of clones; roughly nine tenths were seen once. In regard to this clone: The antigen is unknown.

The CDR3 is 14 residues long. Germline CDR1 and CDR2: SNHLY and FYNNEI. Trimming stripped 7 bases from V and 5 bases from J, with 18 bases between. Repertoires were sampled repeatedly during chemoradiotherapy. Here the sequenced sample was blood, taken from a patient who underwent chemoradiotherapy. This sequence originates from a human donor with HPV-associated anogenital cancer. This rearrangement joins TRBV2 to TRBJ2-7; D remains unclear. In nucleotides, the CDR3 is TGTGCCAGCAAGATAGTCCCTTCTCTGGACGAGCAGTACTTC. This encodes CASKIVPSLDEQYF.